This record covers a single T cell receptor (beta chain). Its antigen is unidentified. This sample was included in a study of cytomegalovirus exposure and HLA in healthy donors. Findings and limits, study-wide: The authors confirmed in vitro that a few CMV-associated chains were specific for CMV antigens. HLA alleles showed associations with 16,951 TCR beta sequences in a later analysis, at a 0.05 false discovery rate.

With 6 bases clipped from V and 12 bases from J, the junction kept 5 bases outside the gene matches. Germline-derived CDR1 and CDR2 are MNHNY and SVGAGI (reference sequence). This CDR3 has 12 residues. The PCR had 60 Vbeta and 13 Jbeta primers. The data were produced by immunoSEQ multiplex PCR, yet TCRdb's version contains in-frame clones alone and is incomplete. The sample shows some 130,000 clones, about four fifths of them seen only once. The gene calls are TRBV6-6 and TRBJ2-1; 10 positions agree with TRBD2. The source is a man under 40 in good health. The sample consisted of PBMCs. CDR3 residues: CASRGLAPLQFF. As DNA, the CDR3 is TGTGCCAGCAGGGGACTAGCGCCGCTGCAGTTCTTC.